Listed below are T cell receptor beta chains from one sample, sequenced in a study of CD8+ T cells in alopecia areata. Produced via immunoSEQ multiplex PCR; TCRdb's table is partial and in-frame only. The sample has roughly 200,000 clones, 45% to 75% seen once. This sample comprised CD4+ T cells sorted from blood, obtained at week 4, from a patient treated with tofacitinib. These receptor sequences come from a human donor with alopecia areata. The CDR3 runs from the conserved cysteine through the conserved F or W. The D gene is left open where the match is weak. The size field is filled for only some rows; it gives once, few, many or a size class.

>TRBV29-1|.|few|TRBJ2-7
TGCAGCGTTTATGGTGACAGGTTATACGAGCAGTACTTC
CSVYGDRLYEQYF
>TRBV29-1|.|.|TRBJ2-6
TGCAGCGTTGGCCCTCGGGGAATTAGGGGCTCTGGGGCCAACGTCCTGACTTTC
CSVGPRGIRGSGANVLTF
>TRBV28|TRBD2|.|TRBJ2-1
TGTGCCAGCAGTTTACCGCTAGGACTAGCGGGAAGCTCCTACGAGCAGTTCTTC
CASSLPLGLAGSSYEQFF
>TRBV6-1|.|.|TRBJ2-4
TGTGCCAGCATTGCAGGGGAGGTGGCCAAAAACATTCAGTACTTC
CASIAGEVAKNIQYF
>TRBV29-1|TRBD1|.|TRBJ2-3
TGCAGCGTTGTCACAGGGGCGAGAACGAATACGCAGTATTTT
CSVVTGARTNTQYF
>TRBV25-1|.|.|TRBJ1-2
TGTGCCAGCAGTGAATGGGCCAGCGAAGGCTACACCTTC
CASSEWASEGYTF
>TRBV5-4|.|.|TRBJ1-2
TGTGCCAGCAGCAAAAAAACAGGGATGGATTATGGCTACACCTTC
CASSKKTGMDYGYTF
>TRBV5-5|.|.|TRBJ2-7
TGTGCCAGCAGCTTGGATGGGGCCCTACTACAAGAGCAGTACTTC
CASSLDGALLQEQYF
>TRBV7-9|.|.|TRBJ1-5
TGTGCCAGCAGCGCCGGACAGTACAGCAATCAGCCCCAGCATTTT
CASSAGQYSNQPQHF
>TRBV7-9|TRBD1|.|TRBJ2-2
TGTGCCAGCAGCTTTAGTGGACAGGAAACCGGGGAGCTGTTTTTT
CASSFSGQETGELFF
>TRBV29-1|.|once|TRBJ1-1
TGCAGCGTTGATGTGCAGAACACTGAAGCTTTCTTT
CSVDVQNTEAFF
>TRBV6-4|.|.|TRBJ1-6
TGTGCCAGCAGACAGAGCTCCTATAATTCACCCCTCCACTTT
CASRQSSYNSPLHF
>TRBV6-5|.|.|TRBJ1-4
TGTGCCAGCAGTTCACAGGGTGCCTCAACTAATGAAAAACTGTTTTTT
CASSSQGASTNEKLFF
>TRBV5-4|.|.|TRBJ2-3
TGTGCCAGCAGCTTGCCCGGGGGTGATACGCAGTATTTT
CASSLPGGDTQYF
>TRBV30|.|.|TRBJ2-7
TGTGCCTGGACTCTAGGTGGCCTGGCACTATACGGCGAGCAGTACTTC
CAWTLGGLALYGEQYF
>TRBV4-1|TRBD1|.|TRBJ1-1
TGCGCCAGCAGCCACACGACCGACAGGGCCAACACTGAAGCTTTCTTT
CASSHTTDRANTEAFF
>TRBV27|TRBD1|.|TRBJ1-1
TGTGCCAGCAGCCGAGCGGGACAGGGGTCTGAAGCTTTCTTT
CASSRAGQGSEAFF
>TRBV30|TRBD1|.|TRBJ1-6
TGTGCCTGGACGCGGACAGGCCATTTTAATTCACCCCTCCACTTT
CAWTRTGHFNSPLHF
>TRBV1|.|.|TRBJ2-1
TGCACCAGCAGCCGGGGTGGCTCGGTCTGCAATGAGCAGTTCTTC
CTSSRGGSVCNEQFF
>TRBV29-1|TRBD2|few|TRBJ2-3
TGCAGCGCCTCCCTAGCGGGGGGCACAGATACGCAGTATTTT
CSASLAGGTDTQYF
>TRBV7-2|.|.|TRBJ2-1
TGTGCCAGCAGCAGGGGGTCCTACAATGAGCAGTTCTTC
CASSRGSYNEQFF
>TRBV5-8|TRBD1|few|TRBJ1-1
TGTGCCAGCAGCAGGTGGACAGGGGATTTGGCTTTCTTT
CASSRWTGDLAFF
>TRBV2|.|.|TRBJ1-1
TGTGCCAGCAGCCGAGGGGGGTGGGGCACTGAAGCTTTCTTT
CASSRGGWGTEAFF
>TRBV6-1|TRBD2|.|TRBJ2-5
TGTGCCAGCAGATATAGCGGGGGGCAAGAGACCCAGTACTTC
CASRYSGGQETQYF
>TRBV5-6|.|.|TRBJ2-5
TGTGCCAGCACCTGGCTAGGGAAGAGACAAGAGACCCAGTACTTC
CASTWLGKRQETQYF
>TRBV9|TRBD2|once|TRBJ2-1
TGTGCCAGCAGCGCCAGACTAGCGGGGGGGCCGGATGAGCAGTTCTTC
CASSARLAGGPDEQFF
>TRBV4-3|.|.|TRBJ1-6
TGCGCCAGCAGCCAAGATGTGGGGTCTTATAATTCACCCCTCCACTTT
CASSQDVGSYNSPLHF
>TRBV7-9|.|.|TRBJ1-2
TGTGCCAGCAGCTTATACCTCGATGGCTACACCTTC
CASSLYLDGYTF
>TRBV20-1|.|.|TRBJ2-5
TGCAGTGCTGACCTAGAGACCCAGTACTTC
CSADLETQYF
>TRBV2|.|.|TRBJ2-7
TGTGCCAGCAGTGACCAGGGAGACGAGCAGTACTTC
CASSDQGDEQYF
>TRBV14|.|.|TRBJ2-1
TGTGCCAGCAGCCAGCACGATACTCGGAATGAGCAGTTCTTC
CASSQHDTRNEQFF
>TRBV28|TRBD1|once|TRBJ1-5
TGTGCCAGCCACCGGGACAGGGAAAGGCAGCCCCAGCATTTT
CASHRDRERQPQHF
>TRBV6-1|.|.|TRBJ2-5
TGTGCCAGCAGTGAAGGGGGAGAGACCCAGTACTTC
CASSEGGETQYF
>TRBV6-1|.|few|TRBJ2-5
TGTGCCAGCAGTGAAGCTGGTGAAGAGACCCAGTACTTC
CASSEAGEETQYF